This TCR beta chain was profiled in a study of shared clonotypes between healthy human individuals. Study background: Per-donor plates numbered three CD4 naive, three CD4 memory, two CD8 naive and one CD8 memory. Findings and limits, study-wide: Against clonotypes common to all four donors, non-shared ones had lower generation probabilities. An effect of sequencing depth on clonotype sharing among donors was expected.

Notes on this clone: Its specificity is not known.

Sorted-subset replicate PCRs used roughly 180 ng DNA, approximately 33,000 T cell genomes. The repertoire was sequenced with immunoSEQ multiplex PCR; TCRdb's copy has only in-frame clones and lacks some. The data hold 2 million to 2.5 million clones, with around 90% observed a single time. The sample comprised naive CD4+ T cells from PBMCs. Sample subset: CD45RA+ positively selected. This sequence originates from a man aged 18 to 29 in good health. Some clones in this sample may be carry-over from other donors' samples.

Here the CDR3 reads CASSQGWGQGNYEQYF. For the CDR3, the DNA is TGTGCCAGCAGCCAAGGTTGGGGACAGGGTAACTACGAGCAGTACTTC. The V gene is TRBV27, the J gene TRBJ2-7, with 9 bases fitting TRBD1. This CDR3 has 16 amino acids. The germline CDR1 and CDR2 sequences are MNHEY and SMNVEV (reference sequence). The V and J ends lost 6 bases and 3 bases, in that order; junction bases with no gene match: 12.